This T cell receptor (beta chain) came from a study of blood T cell repertoires in COVID-19. TCRdb's copy holds only in-frame clones and misses some; the assay was immunoSEQ multiplex PCR. The sample has 54,000 or so clones; around 81% are singletons. The CDR3 totals 14 residues. Germline trimming cut 8 bases from V and 2 bases from J; bases unmatched to any gene: 8. Germline assignment: CDR1 SGHRS and CDR2 YFSETQ. The sequence derives from an elderly woman with acute or convalescent COVID-19. The sequenced sample consisted of peripheral blood. The rearrangement joins TRBV5-1 to TRBJ1-2, with 8 bases identical to TRBD1. Here the CDR3 reads CARGLDRVNYGYTF. DNA of the CDR3: TGCGCCAGGGGATTGGACAGGGTAAACTATGGCTACACCTTC.